These 27 T cell receptor beta chains share one sample of origin, sequenced in a study of response to subunit inactivated influenza vaccine. TCRdb analysed the RT-PCR reads with MiXCR anew, one entry per CDR3 protein. The top ten clones hold 1.9% of a sample with around 520,000 distinct CDR3 sequences, less than 30% of them seen once. Sequenced material: CD4+ T cells sorted from PBMCs, taken approximately 5 days after vaccination. The receptor set was obtained from a man aged 50 to 60 who received an inactivated influenza vaccine.

This clonotype was observed a handful of times. The chain employs TRBV6-2 or TRBV6-3 and TRBJ1-6, with TRBD1 matching 7 bases. Germline V CDR1 and CDR2: MNHEY, SVGEGT. This CDR3 region has 13 residues. J gave up 11 bases and V 6 bases, and 7 bases lay outside the gene matches. The CDR3 nucleotides read TGTGCCAGCAGCCGACAGGGACCTACACCCCTCCACTTT. Translated: CASSRQGPTPLHF.

The table lists this clonotype with a few counts. This chain links TRBV7-2 with TRBJ1-2; TRBD1 matches 7 bases. The CDR3 covers 15 residues. Trimming cost V 5 bases and J 5 bases; bases outside gene matches: 11. Germline V gene data show CDR1 as SGHTA and CDR2 as FQGNSA. CDR3 region: CASSPLRDSRYGYTF. CDR3 bases: TGTGCCAGCAGCCCCCTCCGGGACAGCAGATATGGCTACACCTTC.

The rearrangement uses TRBV20-1 and TRBJ2-2; D gene uncertain. The CDR3 contains 14 residues. The ends were cut back, 1 base at V and 4 bases at J, with 10 bases in the middle. The germline CDR1 and CDR2 sequences are DFQATT and SNEGSKA (reference sequence). The CDR3 DNA reads as TGCAGTGCTAGAGTAGTATTGAGCACCGGGGAGCTGTTTTTT. Encoded protein: CSARVVLSTGELFF.

This clonotype has just a few counts. The chain has TRBV5-1 and TRBJ1-6; the match to TRBD1 covers 7 bases. The CDR3 runs to 15 residues. Germline lookup yields CDR1 SGHRS and CDR2 YFSETQ. The V gene end was trimmed by 2 bases and the J gene end by 8 bases; junction bases not matched to a gene: 7. CDR3 bases: TGCGCCAGCAGCTTAGGACAGGAGCAATATTCACCCCTCCACTTT. Translating it yields CASSLGQEQYSPLHF.

This clonotype was seen a handful of times. This sequence joins TRBV7-8 and TRBJ2-2, with D tentatively TRBD2 (6 bases). V was cut by 3 bases and J by 6 bases, with 29 bases left in between. The CDR3 runs to 20 residues. Germline V gene sequence: CDR1 SGHVS, CDR2 FQNEAQ. CDR3 in amino acids: CASSFQYRGYGRLGSGELFF. CDR3 bases: TGTGCCAGCAGCTTCCAATATCGGGGGTACGGACGCTTAGGCTCCGGGGAGCTGTTTTTT. The entire variable domain, with the rest obtained from reference TRBV7-8 and TRBJ2-2, is as follows: GAGVSQSPRYKVAKRGQDVALRCDPISGHVSLFWYQQALGQGPEFLTYFQNEAQLDKSGLPSDRFFAERPEGSVSTLKIQRTQQEDSAVYLCASSFQYRGYGRLGSGELFFGEGSRLTVL.

The chain links TRBV18 to TRBJ2-6; D perhaps matches TRBD1 (5 bases). Germline CDR1 KGHSH, CDR2 LQKENI. The length of the CDR3 is 15 residues. Trimming left V 4 bases short and J 1 base short, with 8 bases between. CDR3 coding DNA: TGTGCCAGCTCACGGCCAGGGTCTGGGGCCAACGTCCTGACTTTC. Encoded protein: CASSRPGSGANVLTF. The entire variable domain, with the rest obtained from reference TRBV18 and TRBJ2-6, is as follows: NAGVMQNPRHLVRRRGQEARLRCSPMKGHSHVYWYRQLPEEGLKFMVYLQKENIIDESGMPKERFSAEFPKEGPSILRIQQVVRGDSAAYFCASSRPGSGANVLTFGAGSRLTVL.

The chain combines TRBV6-2 or TRBV6-3 with TRBJ2-7, with TRBD1 as a possible D gene (5 bases). V was pared by 6 bases and J by 5 bases, with 8 bases between. Looked up from germline, CDR1 is MNHEY and CDR2 is SVGEGT. The CDR3 runs to 11 residues. The CDR3, as DNA: TGTGCCAGCAGCCAGACAGACGAGCAGTACTTC. This gives the protein CASSQTDEQYF.

This clonotype was counted a few times. The rearrangement joins TRBV7-2 to TRBJ1-6; D unresolved. CDR3 size: 15 residues. Germline lookup yields CDR1 SGHTA and CDR2 FQGNSA. Trimming stripped 3 bases from V and 9 bases from J, with 15 bases between. CDR3 nucleotide sequence: TGTGCCAGCAGCTTCCGGTCAACCCCCCCTTCACCCCTCCACTTT. Its protein product is CASSFRSTPPSPLHF.

The CDR3 sequence is CASSRLTGDTQYF. Written as DNA, the CDR3 is TGTGCCAGCTCAAGACTGACAGGGGATACGCAGTATTTT. The genes are TRBV18 and TRBJ2-3, with 7 bases aligning to TRBD1. CDR3 length: 13 residues. Germline CDR1 reads KGHSH; CDR2 reads LQKENI. Trimming at V came to 5 bases and at J to 6 bases, leaving 5 bases not matched to a gene.

Only a few counts were recorded for this clonotype. The chain links TRBV20-1 to TRBJ2-5; 7 bases align to TRBD1. Per germline, CDR1 DFQATT and CDR2 SNEGSKA (reference sequence). The CDR3 length is 13 residues. V was pared by 6 bases and J by 1 base, with 5 bases of the junction left unmatched. The CDR3 protein is CSAAWDSQETQYF. The DNA for the CDR3 is TGCAGTGCCGCATGGGACAGCCAAGAGACCCAGTACTTC.

The chain links TRBV4-3 to TRBJ2-7; 10 bases align to TRBD1. Germline CDR1 LGHNA, CDR2 YSLEER. Trimming took 0 bases from V and 3 from J; bases not matched to a gene: 14. The CDR3 sequence is 19 residues long. CDR3 protein: CASSQEMRRRGTGVYEQYF. CDR3 in DNA: TGCGCCAGCAGCCAAGAAATGAGGCGGCGGGGGACAGGGGTCTACGAGCAGTACTTC.

The V gene is TRBV7-6, the J gene TRBJ1-5, with D possibly matching TRBD1 (5 bases). The CDR3 length is 13 residues. V was trimmed by 1 base and J by 7 bases, leaving 8 bases between them. Germline V lookup: CDR1 SGHVS, CDR2 FNYEAQ. The CDR3 DNA reads as TGTGCCAGCAGCTTAGTGGGGGAGCAGCCCCAGCATTTT. It translates to CASSLVGEQPQHF.

This clonotype was observed a few times. The rearrangement links TRBV27 to TRBJ2-1, with TRBD2 matching over 10 bases. V lost 7 bases, J lost 0 bases, and 0 bases stayed unmatched. Germline V gene data show CDR1 as MNHEY and CDR2 as SMNVEV (reference sequence). The CDR3 consists of 14 residues. The CDR3 nucleotides are TGTGCCAGCAAGCGGGAGGGCTCCTACAATGAGCAGTTCTTC. Residues: CASKREGSYNEQFF.

The chain carries TRBV15 and TRBJ2-3; no firm D call. This CDR3 is 12 amino acids long. The germline V and J ends were trimmed by 4 bases and 0 bases, with 2 bases remaining between them. Germline values: CDR1 LNHNV, CDR2 YYDKDF (reference sequence). CDR3 in amino acids: CATSISTDTQYF. Written as DNA, the CDR3 is TGTGCCACCAGCATCAGCACAGATACGCAGTATTTT.

This clonotype was seen more than once but under ten times. The chain links TRBV20-1 to TRBJ2-3; TRBD2 matches 7 bases. The CDR3 is 15 residues long. Germline CDR1 and CDR2: DFQATT and SNEGSKA (reference sequence). Trimming took 4 bases from V and 1 from J; bases not matched to a gene: 8. The CDR3 spells CSAIRASGGTDTQYF. CDR3 nucleotide sequence: TGCAGTGCTATTCGGGCTAGCGGAGGCACAGATACGCAGTATTTT.

This sequence joins TRBV7-2 and TRBJ1-1, with 9 bases that match TRBD1. The V segment lost 1 base and the J segment 6 bases; nucleotides outside the gene matches: 6. The CDR3 runs to 15 residues. The germline V gene has CDR1 SGHTA and CDR2 FQGNSA. Written as DNA, the CDR3 is TGTGCCAGCAGCTTAGTTGGGACAGGGTGGGCTGAAGCTTTCTTT. Translated: CASSLVGTGWAEAFF.

This clonotype came up a few times. This chain joins TRBV27 and TRBJ2-1, with 12 bases that match TRBD2. This CDR3 is built from 17 residues. With 5 bases clipped from V and 5 bases from J, the junction kept 10 bases outside the gene matches. Germline CDR1 reads MNHEY; CDR2 reads SMNVEV (reference sequence). DNA of the CDR3: TGTGCCAGCAGTGATAGACTGGGACTAGCGGGTGACAATGAGCAGTTCTTC. This encodes CASSDRLGLAGDNEQFF.

V usage is TRBV5-5 and J usage is TRBJ2-1, with D perhaps TRBD1 (6 bases). Germline loops: CDR1 SGHKS, CDR2 YYEKEE (reference sequence). The CDR3 is 13 residues long. V lost 5 bases and J 7 bases, leaving 13 bases between the germline ends. The CDR3 DNA follows: TGTGCCAGCAGGCGTCTAGGGGGTAATGAGCAGTTCTTC. Translation: CASRRLGGNEQFF.

CDR3 region: CATSPMGGKAYNEQFF. CDR3 nucleotide sequence: TGTGCCACCAGTCCTATGGGGGGAAAGGCCTACAATGAGCAGTTCTTC. The gene calls are TRBV24-1 and TRBJ2-1; perhaps TRBD2 as D (6 bases). The germline gives CDR1 KGHDR, CDR2 SFDVKD. Trimming took 6 bases from V and 2 from J, leaving 16 bases between them. The CDR3 totals 16 residues.

This clonotype was seen a few times. This rearrangement joins TRBV27 to TRBJ2-1, with D maybe TRBD1 (6 bases). Trimming removed 5 bases from V and 7 bases from J, with 21 bases in between. In germline, CDR1 is MNHEY, CDR2 SMNVEV (reference sequence). CDR3 size: 16 residues. CDR3 amino acids: CASSREGGPYVNEQFF. CDR3 bases: TGTGCCAGCAGTCGGGAAGGGGGACCTTACGTGAATGAGCAGTTCTTC.

V usage is TRBV10-3 and J usage is TRBJ2-1; 11 nucleotides line up with TRBD2. V shed 6 bases and J 9 bases; nucleotides not matched to a gene: 10. Germline-derived CDR1 and CDR2 are ENHRY and SYGVKD. This CDR3 is built from 15 residues. CDR3 sequence reads: CAISGTSGPMGEQFF. CDR3 DNA sequence: TGTGCCATCAGCGGGACTAGCGGACCGATGGGTGAGCAGTTCTTC.

This chain joins TRBV5-1 and TRBJ2-3; no clear D gene. V was pared by 4 bases and J by 4 bases, with 10 bases between. The germline V gene encodes CDR1 SGHRS and CDR2 YFSETQ. This CDR3 is 13 amino acids long. The CDR3 protein is CASSIMKADTQYF. For the CDR3, the DNA is TGCGCCAGCAGCATAATGAAGGCAGATACGCAGTATTTT.

The V and J genes are TRBV5-1 and TRBJ2-1, with 7 bases fitting TRBD1. The CDR3 length is 14 residues. Germline V gene data show CDR1 as SGHRS and CDR2 as YFSETQ. Trimming took 5 bases from V and 6 from J; bases not matched to a gene: 8. CDR3 bases: TGCGCCAGCAGACCGGGACAGTCAGGCAATGAGCAGTTCTTC. Its protein product is CASRPGQSGNEQFF.

The V gene is TRBV20-1, the J gene TRBJ2-1; TRBD1 aligns across 11 bases. CDR1 DFQATT and CDR2 SNEGSKA come from the germline V gene (reference sequence). Losses at the gene ends were 4 bases for V and 9 bases for J; bases not matched to a gene: 5. The CDR3 has 13 residues. CDR3 amino acids: CSATGQGGSEQFF. The CDR3 DNA sequence: TGCAGTGCTACGGGACAGGGGGGAAGTGAGCAGTTCTTC.

The rearrangement links TRBV6-1 to TRBJ2-7; 8 positions agree with TRBD2. The V and J ends lost 5 bases and 3 bases, in that order; junction bases with no gene match: 9. This CDR3 spans 15 amino acids. CDR1 is MNHNS and CDR2 is SASEGT in the germline V gene. The CDR3: CASSPDSGIFYEQYF. DNA for the CDR3: TGTGCCAGCAGTCCAGATAGCGGGATCTTCTACGAGCAGTACTTC.

This clonotype was observed a few times. CDR3 protein: CASSDSRGTQYF. CDR3 nucleotides: TGTGCCAGCAGTGACTCGAGGGGGACCCAGTACTTC. The rearrangement links TRBV6-4 to TRBJ2-5; either TRBD1 or TRBD2 may fit D (5 bases each). This CDR3 contains 12 residues. Germline V gene lookup returns CDR1 MRHNA and CDR2 SNTAGT. Trimming cost V 0 bases and J 7 bases, with 6 bases left between them.

The rearrangement links TRBV27 to TRBJ2-1; a weak D match, TRBD1 (6 bases). The CDR3 contains 15 residues. Per the germline V gene, CDR1 is MNHEY and CDR2 is SMNVEV (reference sequence). Trimming removed 3 bases at V and 5 bases at J, with 14 bases between. CDR3 sequence reads: CASSFNRVFNNEQFF. The DNA for the CDR3 is TGTGCCAGCAGTTTCAACAGGGTCTTTAACAATGAGCAGTTCTTC.